This T cell receptor beta chain was sequenced for a study of blood T cell repertoires in COVID-19. Clones were sequenced by immunoSEQ multiplex PCR, and TCRdb holds only the in-frame ones, with some missing. This table has over 150,000 clones, approximately 80% appearing once. Per the germline V gene, CDR1 is LNHDA and CDR2 is SQIVND (reference sequence). The CDR3 is 18 residues long. Trimming removed 5 bases from V and 5 bases from J; junction bases left unmatched: 14. The sample comprised peripheral blood. The source is a man in his 60s with acute or convalescent COVID-19. The V gene is TRBV19, the J gene TRBJ2-5; 13 positions agree with TRBD2. CDR3 residues: CASSLTTSGGAWKETQYF. The CDR3 DNA reads as TGTGCCAGTAGTCTCACCACTAGCGGGGGGGCTTGGAAGGAGACCCAGTACTTC.